A selection of T cell receptor beta chains follows, all from one sample in a study of memory CD4+ T cells and cytomegalovirus serostatus. TCRdb keeps only in-frame clones here, not all; method: immunoSEQ multiplex PCR. This table holds about 82,000 clones, less than 90% found once. Sequenced: memory CD4+ T cells from blood. These TCRs come from an adult in good health and CMV-seronegative. CDR3s include the opening cysteine and the closing phenylalanine or tryptophan. D genes are given only for firm matches. Size values are once, few and many counts, or a class for expanded clones, and some rows have none.

size: once
D: -
V: TRBV18
J: TRBJ1-1
CDR3: CASSPTLPGGGTEAFF
DNA: TGTGCCAGCTCACCCACTTTGCCGGGAGGCGGCACTGAAGCTTTCTTT

size: -
D: -
V: TRBV29-1
J: TRBJ1-2
CDR3: CSVDRDRTHGYTF
DNA: TGCAGCGTTGATAGAGACAGAACGCATGGCTACACCTTC

size: -
D: -
V: TRBV18
J: TRBJ2-5
CDR3: CASSLPNNQETQYF
DNA: TGTGCCAGCTCACTCCCAAATAACCAAGAGACCCAGTACTTC

size: -
D: TRBD1
V: TRBV5-1
J: TRBJ1-5
CDR3: CASSPLGTGGQPQHF
DNA: TGCGCCAGCAGCCCCCTTGGGACAGGGGGTCAGCCCCAGCATTTT

size: few
D: -
V: TRBV18
J: TRBJ1-1
CDR3: CASSQQEVAFF
DNA: TGTGCCAGCTCACAGCAAGAAGTGGCTTTCTTT

size: -
D: TRBD2
V: TRBV4-3
J: TRBJ2-1
CDR3: CASSQVPSGSHNEQFF
DNA: TGCGCCAGCAGCCAAGTACCTAGCGGGAGCCACAATGAGCAGTTCTTC

size: -
D: TRBD1
V: TRBV7-9
J: TRBJ1-1
CDR3: CASSGRGGTEAFF
DNA: TGTGCCAGCAGCGGCAGGGGGGGGACTGAAGCTTTCTTT

size: -
D: -
V: TRBV19
J: TRBJ1-2
CDR3: CASSIKGFYGYTF
DNA: TGTGCCAGTAGTATAAAGGGATTCTATGGCTACACCTTC

size: -
D: -
V: TRBV10-1
J: TRBJ2-3
CDR3: CASSGSSTRLTDTQYF
DNA: TGCGCCAGCAGTGGAAGTTCGACCCGTCTCACAGATACGCAGTATTTT

size: -
D: -
V: TRBV7-3
J: TRBJ1-1
CDR3: CASKYKAFF
DNA: TGTGCCAGCAAATATAAGGCTTTCTTT

size: -
D: TRBD2
V: TRBV5-1
J: TRBJ2-7
CDR3: CASSYGTSGGECYF
DNA: TGCGCCAGCAGCTATGGGACTAGCGGGGGGGAATGCTACTTC

size: -
D: -
V: TRBV5-1
J: TRBJ2-7
CDR3: CASRQSAGLTYEQYF
DNA: TGCGCCAGCAGACAATCAGCGGGCTTAACCTACGAGCAGTACTTC

size: -
D: -
V: TRBV2
J: TRBJ1-1
CDR3: CASRTGTFGTEAFF
DNA: TGTGCCAGCAGAACCGGGACTTTTGGCACTGAAGCTTTCTTT

size: -
D: TRBD1
V: TRBV11-2
J: TRBJ2-3
CDR3: CASSLGPGQGFPDTQYF
DNA: TGTGCCAGCAGCTTGGGACCGGGACAGGGGTTCCCAGATACGCAGTATTTT

size: once
D: -
V: TRBV5-1
J: TRBJ2-7
CDR3: CASSLGSRISYEQYF
DNA: TGCGCCAGCAGCTTGGGCAGCCGTATCTCCTACGAGCAGTACTTC

size: -
D: TRBD1
V: TRBV6-1
J: TRBJ1-2
CDR3: CASGDRGNGYTF
DNA: TGTGCCAGCGGGGACAGGGGGAATGGCTACACCTTC

size: -
D: TRBD1
V: TRBV7-3
J: TRBJ1-1
CDR3: CASSRTGEGSTEAFF
DNA: TGTGCCAGTTCGAGAACAGGGGAAGGGAGCACTGAAGCTTTCTTT

size: -
D: TRBD2
V: TRBV10-3
J: TRBJ2-1
CDR3: CAIRSGEYNEQFF
DNA: TGTGCCATCAGGAGCGGGGAGTACAATGAGCAGTTCTTC

size: -
D: TRBD1
V: TRBV5-4
J: TRBJ2-3
CDR3: CASSRRDSTNTQYF
DNA: TGTGCCAGCAGCCGACGGGACAGCACGAATACGCAGTATTTT